A single T cell receptor (beta chain) is shown here with its context. Its target antigen remains unknown. No much larger clonotype is one base removed from it; base qualities were not supplied. The data were obtained in a study of blood T cells in healthy people across ages (dated by TCRdb to the mid-2010s). Study-level background: Template switching captured roughly one uniquely barcoded TCR beta cDNA molecule per two T cells in model experiments. Four age groups were formed from the donors: young (average approximately 17 years), middle-aged (around 39), aged (approximately 60) and long-lived (about 80). The study measured age-related changes in TCR beta repertoire diversity using deep sequencing normalized with unique cDNA molecular identifiers. For two donors (one aged 18 to 30 and one aged 80 or older), the study analyzed two additional independent replicas of 1 million unique cDNA reads from the same blood draw.

CDR1 and CDR2 were assigned from the germline V gene as MDHEN and SYDVKM. The CDR3 measures 13 amino acids from cysteine to phenylalanine. CDR3 DNA only is kept here, 39 bases in frame from base 1. The germline V and J ends show losses of 6 bases and 5 bases respectively, and no gene match explains 7 bases of the junction. Library method: 5' RACE. The reads were generated on an Illumina HiSeq 2500. A second about 7 to 11 cycle PCR used a sample-barcoded 5' primer and a J-beta primer mix. Each TCR beta cDNA molecule received a unique molecular identifier from a template-switch 5' adaptor carrying 12 random nucleotides. Each sample yielded at least 2.5 million CDR3-containing paired-end reads. All of the RNA was converted into first-strand cDNA using the Mint cDNA synthesis kit, with a TRBC-specific oligonucleotide serving as the primer. All cDNA was treated with uracil-DNA glycosylase and then went through a first 18-cycle PCR with the universal primers M1SS and BC2_uni_R. The study's processing was this. For normalization, 1 million high-quality reads were randomly selected from each sample, with every read carrying a distinct molecular identifier. Instead of being binned into consensus sequences, reads with shared molecular identifiers were discarded. MiTCR, with a Q25 quality threshold and the strictest error-elimination algorithm, was used for CDR3 identification, clonotype clustering and error correction. A nonparametric unseen species model using Euler transformation provided a lower-bound estimate of total TCR beta diversity. TCRdb reprocessing: public reads trimmed at Q25 with fastp, clones called with MiXCR, in-frame beta chains kept. All rows with the same CDR3 protein become a single entry with the most common DNA and genes. None of the V and J calls come from the authors' own analysis; TCRdb made them. The sample profile shows about 720,000 distinct CDR3 sequences; 20% to 25% of them were found once. The ten top clones hold roughly 3.8% of the sample.

Broad study findings and their caveats: As age increased, observed TCR beta diversity per million T cells dropped in a roughly linear way, and a significant reduction was already evident by age 40. Compared with the aged group, the long-lived group had more naive CD4+ T cells, fewer expanded clones and increased TCR diversity, suggesting age selection. Conclusive comparison of naive and antigen-experienced compartments was prevented by the profiling of bulk unsorted PBMCs. Because the CMV infection status of the donors was unknown, age-related changes in expanded clonotypes may potentially have been confounded. There was a strong correlation between observed TCR beta diversity and the percentage of naive T cells measured by flow cytometry. Estimates of total diversity based on one million sequenced T cells were considered lower bounds and underestimates.

The roughly 42 donors, aged 6 to 90 years, were systemically healthy Caucasian individuals from Russia. Each donor gave ten milliliters of peripheral blood, drawn into EDTA-treated Vacutainer tubes. Ficoll-Paque density-gradient centrifugation was used to isolate PBMCs, with at least 7 million per sample. Total RNA, at least 6 micrograms per sample, was extracted from PBMCs with Trizol reagent. For every donor, an aliquot of PBMCs went through flow cytometry to measure the percentages of naive CD45RAhigh/CD27high T cells. These same records also appear under a second study, on T cells of mothers and their children. The second publication reports: Nine systemically healthy Caucasian individuals served as donors, namely three mothers together with their six children. cDNA synthesis consumed the entire amount of extracted RNA, loaded at roughly 1.5 ug RNA in each 15 ul reaction. In the second PCR, sample barcodes and 2-4 random nucleotides were introduced via the M1S primer. Over 9 million TCR beta CDR3 reads came from each mother, compared with 2.5 million to 3.5 million reads from each child. Thymic selection shapes the output of TCR recombination in a similar way in related and unrelated pairs, and inherited differences have a minor effect. Normalized repertoire overlap was always found to be slightly, but never significantly, higher in related mother-child pairs than in unrelated mother-child pairs. No persistent microchimeric T cell clones were found, with a detection sensitivity of 75 to 100 clones per million clonotypes. Deep NGS was used in the study to compare the TCR beta repertoires of mothers and children and to look for features that separate related mother-child pairs from unrelated individuals. The mean age was around 42 +/- 4 years for the mothers and about 10 +/- 4 years for the children. Libraries were sequenced on Illumina HiSeq 2000 with 100+100 nt paired-end reads after adapter ligation with NEBNext reagents. Mother and child libraries were prepared a month apart and sequenced in separate runs to prevent cross-contamination. For each donor, between about 450,000 and 2,300,000 distinct TCR beta clonotypes were identified. Naive TCR beta clonotypes were estimated from low-frequency clonotypes matched to each donor's FACS-determined naive share, without sorting.

Specimen: blood. The chain is assembled from TRBV28 and TRBJ2-7, and 7 junction bases match TRBD2. This receptor was obtained from a boy aged 10-17 years in good health. The DNA sequence is given as TGTGCCAGCAGCCCCGGGGGGTCCCACGAGCAGTACTTC. This codes for CASSPGGSHEQYF.